Listed below are T cell receptor beta chains from one sample, sequenced in a study of blood T cell repertoires in COVID-19. Sequencing used immunoSEQ multiplex PCR; TCRdb keeps in-frame clones, though not all of them. The table lists roughly 88,000 clones, over 80% of them singletons. Sequenced input: peripheral blood. The receptors shown here come from a woman aged 45-59 years in a cohort sampled during active COVID-19. The CDR3 runs from the conserved cysteine through the conserved F or W. Each record gives: J gene, V gene, clone size, D gene, CDR3 DNA, CDR3 protein. The D gene is left open where the match is weak. Some rows have no size entry. The others give once, few or many, or a class for an expanded clone.

TRBJ1-1	TRBV10-3	NA	NA	TGTGCCATCGGCAGAGGAGGGGAGGGGGGCACTGAAGCTTTCTTT	CAIGRGGEGGTEAFF
TRBJ1-1	TRBV3-1/TRBV3-2	NA	TRBD1	TGTGCCAGCAGCCAAACAGGGGTAAGGAACACTGAAGCTTTCTTT	CASSQTGVRNTEAFF
TRBJ2-1	TRBV6-5	NA	TRBD2	TGTGCCAGCGGTACTAGCGGGAGGTGGGGTGAGCAGTTCTTC	CASGTSGRWGEQFF
TRBJ2-2	TRBV7-9	once	NA	TGTGCCAGCAGCTTAGCGCGGAGTCCCACCCGCACCGGGGAGCTGTTTTTT	CASSLARSPTRTGELFF
TRBJ1-1	TRBV12-3/TRBV12-4	NA	NA	TGTGCCAGCAGTTTCGGGCAGGGCACTGAAGCTTTCTTT	CASSFGQGTEAFF
TRBJ1-6	TRBV5-8	NA	TRBD1	TGTGCCAGCAGCAAGCTCACAGGGGCTTCGGCACCCCTCCACTTT	CASSKLTGASAPLHF
TRBJ2-3	TRBV6-6	NA	NA	TGTGCCAGCAGTGACAGGTCTAGCAGGGGTACGCAGTATTTT	CASSDRSSRGTQYF
TRBJ2-7	TRBV24-1	NA	NA	TGTGCCACCAGTGACACAAGGGGGTCCTACGAGCAGTACTTC	CATSDTRGSYEQYF
TRBJ2-2	TRBV5-1	NA	TRBD2	TGCGCCAGCAGCTTGGGATTATCGACTAGCGGGAGTGATGGGACCGGGGAGCTGTTTTTT	CASSLGLSTSGSDGTGELFF
TRBJ2-7	TRBV7-9	NA	NA	TGTGCCAGCAGCTCTACGTACAGGGCGCGCGAGCAGTACTTC	CASSSTYRAREQYF
TRBJ1-1	TRBV25-1	NA	TRBD1	TGTGCCAGCAGTGAGAGGGGGCAAGGCACTGAAGCTTTCTTT	CASSERGQGTEAFF
TRBJ2-4	TRBV3-1/TRBV3-2	NA	TRBD2	TGTGCCAGCAGCCCGGCTAGCGGGGGGACCAAAAACATTCAGTACTTC	CASSPASGGTKNIQYF
TRBJ2-2	TRBV28	NA	TRBD1	TGTGCCAGCCATCCGGGACAGAGCACCGGGGAGCTGTTTTTT	CASHPGQSTGELFF